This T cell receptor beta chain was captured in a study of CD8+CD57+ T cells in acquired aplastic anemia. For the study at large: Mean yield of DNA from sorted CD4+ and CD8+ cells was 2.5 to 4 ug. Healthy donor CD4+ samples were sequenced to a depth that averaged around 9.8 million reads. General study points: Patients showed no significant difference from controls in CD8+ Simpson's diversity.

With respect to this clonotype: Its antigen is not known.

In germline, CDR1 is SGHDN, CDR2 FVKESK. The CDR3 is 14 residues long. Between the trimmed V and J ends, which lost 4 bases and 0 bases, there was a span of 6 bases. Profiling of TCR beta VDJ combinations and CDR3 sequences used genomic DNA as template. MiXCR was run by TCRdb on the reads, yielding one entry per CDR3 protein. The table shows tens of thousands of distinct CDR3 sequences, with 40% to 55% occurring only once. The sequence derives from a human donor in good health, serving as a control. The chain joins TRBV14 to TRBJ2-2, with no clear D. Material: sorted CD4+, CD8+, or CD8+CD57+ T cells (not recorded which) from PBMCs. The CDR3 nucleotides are TGTGCCAGCAGCCTGCCATCGAACACCGGGGAGCTGTTTTTT. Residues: CASSLPSNTGELFF.